Only a few counts were recorded for the clone carrying this T cell receptor beta chain. Its antigen remains unknown. Cells are PBMCs isolated from over 7.5 ml of fresh blood. TCR beta CDR3 regions were amplified from RNA transcripts. When the TCR CDR3 underwent first-round RT-PCR, the HTBI primer set was used. TCRdb redid the calling of the multiplex PCR reads with MiXCR, one entry per CDR3 protein. Here the sample spans around 490,000 distinct CDR3 sequences, 15% to 20% being singletons. The sample belongs to a study of T cells in Graves' hyperthyroidism and ophthalmopathy. Turning to the study itself: Initial diagnosis, before any treatment, was when peripheral blood was collected. Study-level results: Blood shared most expanded thyroid clonotypes above 0.001. Ophthalmopathy, which appeared later, was predicted by the model a median around 6 months before onset.

The germline V gene has CDR1 KGHSH and CDR2 LQKENI. The V and J ends lost 2 bases and 3 bases respectively, with 14 bases between them. This CDR3 has 15 residues. The V gene is TRBV18, the J gene TRBJ2-7; D is perhaps TRBD2 (6 bases). This receptor was taken from a man aged 35-49 years with Graves' ophthalmopathy. The material sequenced was blood. This CDR3 reads CASSPLGGTLYEQYF. CDR3 coding DNA: TGTGCCAGCTCACCATTAGGAGGGACCCTCTACGAGCAGTACTTC.